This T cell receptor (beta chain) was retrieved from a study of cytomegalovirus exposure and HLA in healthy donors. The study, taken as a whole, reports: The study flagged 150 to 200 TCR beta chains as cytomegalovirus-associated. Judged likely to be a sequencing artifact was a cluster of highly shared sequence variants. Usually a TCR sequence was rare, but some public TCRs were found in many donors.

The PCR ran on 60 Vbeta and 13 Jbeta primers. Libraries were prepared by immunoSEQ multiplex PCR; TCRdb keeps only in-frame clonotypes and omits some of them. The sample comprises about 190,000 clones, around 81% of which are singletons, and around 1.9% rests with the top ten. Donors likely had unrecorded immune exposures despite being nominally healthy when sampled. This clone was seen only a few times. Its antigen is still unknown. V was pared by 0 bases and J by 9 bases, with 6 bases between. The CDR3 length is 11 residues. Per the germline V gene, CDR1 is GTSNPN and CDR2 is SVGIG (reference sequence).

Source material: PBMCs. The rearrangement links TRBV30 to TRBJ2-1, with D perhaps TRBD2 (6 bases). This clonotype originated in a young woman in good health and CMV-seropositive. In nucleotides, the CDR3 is TGTGCCTGGAGTGTCGGGGGTGAGCAGTTCTTC. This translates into CAWSVGGEQFF.